A selection of T cell receptor beta chains follows, all from one sample in a study of control samples from healthy donors and cancer patients. The repertoire was sequenced with immunoSEQ multiplex PCR; TCRdb's copy has only in-frame clones and lacks some. The data hold around 19,000 clones, with roughly 84% observed a single time. The sequenced sample was PBMCs. The receptors were gathered from a woman in her seventies with lung cancer. Each CDR3 is given with its conserved first and last residue. Each record gives: J gene, clone size, D gene, V gene, CDR3 protein, CDR3 DNA. The D gene is left open where the match is weak. Clone sizes are given selectively: once, few, many, or a class where the clone is expanded.

j_call: TRBJ2-1; clone_size: .; d_call: TRBD1; v_call: TRBV27; cdr3_aa: CASRMGQSSYNEQFF; cdr3_nt: TGTGCCAGCAGGATGGGACAGAGCTCCTACAATGAGCAGTTCTTC
j_call: TRBJ2-3; clone_size: .; d_call: .; v_call: TRBV4-1; cdr3_aa: CASSQDGRDTDTQYF; cdr3_nt: TGCGCCAGCAGCCAAGATGGGCGGGACACAGATACGCAGTATTTT
j_call: TRBJ2-1; clone_size: .; d_call: .; v_call: TRBV11-2; cdr3_aa: CASSPGTYNEQFF; cdr3_nt: TGTGCCAGCAGCCCTGGGACTTACAATGAGCAGTTCTTC
j_call: TRBJ2-1; clone_size: .; d_call: TRBD2; v_call: TRBV9; cdr3_aa: CASSPTSGPNNEQFF; cdr3_nt: TGTGCCAGCAGCCCGACTAGCGGTCCCAACAATGAGCAGTTCTTC
j_call: TRBJ2-7; clone_size: .; d_call: TRBD2; v_call: TRBV10-3; cdr3_aa: CAISSGIASYEQYF; cdr3_nt: TGTGCCATCAGTAGCGGGATTGCCTCCTACGAGCAGTACTTC
j_call: TRBJ1-4; clone_size: .; d_call: TRBD1; v_call: TRBV19; cdr3_aa: CASLPQGSGNEKLFF; cdr3_nt: TGTGCCAGCCTTCCACAGGGGAGCGGTAATGAAAAACTGTTTTTT
j_call: TRBJ2-4; clone_size: .; d_call: .; v_call: TRBV5-1; cdr3_aa: CASSWGTPSLAKNIQYF; cdr3_nt: TGCGCCAGCAGCTGGGGTACCCCGTCGCTAGCCAAAAACATTCAGTACTTC
j_call: TRBJ2-7; clone_size: .; d_call: .; v_call: TRBV9; cdr3_aa: CASSGPGLPNEQYF; cdr3_nt: TGTGCCAGCAGCGGGCCGGGGCTCCCGAACGAGCAGTACTTC
j_call: TRBJ2-2; clone_size: .; d_call: .; v_call: TRBV12-5; cdr3_aa: CASGLGVGQYANTGELFF; cdr3_nt: TGTGCTAGTGGTTTGGGAGTAGGACAGTACGCGAACACCGGGGAGCTGTTTTTT
j_call: TRBJ1-2; clone_size: .; d_call: .; v_call: TRBV9; cdr3_aa: CASSVDPTNRNYGYTF; cdr3_nt: TGTGCCAGCAGCGTAGACCCCACAAACCGGAACTATGGCTACACCTTC
j_call: TRBJ1-2; clone_size: few; d_call: TRBD1; v_call: TRBV5-1; cdr3_aa: CASSPDRGSYGYTF; cdr3_nt: TGCGCCAGCAGCCCGGACAGGGGAAGCTATGGCTACACCTTC
j_call: TRBJ2-3; clone_size: .; d_call: .; v_call: TRBV6-5; cdr3_aa: CASSYVRESPDTQYF; cdr3_nt: TGTGCCAGCAGTTACGTCCGGGAGTCCCCAGATACGCAGTATTTT
j_call: TRBJ1-1; clone_size: .; d_call: .; v_call: TRBV7-8; cdr3_aa: CASSLTLLNTEAFF; cdr3_nt: TGTGCCAGCAGCTTAACTCTGCTGAACACTGAAGCTTTCTTT
j_call: TRBJ2-7; clone_size: once; d_call: TRBD1; v_call: TRBV19; cdr3_aa: CASSLSSGGEQYF; cdr3_nt: TGTGCCAGTAGTCTCTCATCAGGGGGCGAGCAGTACTTC
j_call: TRBJ1-5; clone_size: .; d_call: .; v_call: TRBV6-2/TRBV6-3; cdr3_aa: CASSADSKQPQHF; cdr3_nt: TGTGCCAGCAGCGCGGACTCGAAGCAGCCCCAGCATTTT
j_call: TRBJ2-7; clone_size: .; d_call: TRBD1; v_call: TRBV27; cdr3_aa: CASSLKSGTGGRSYEQYF; cdr3_nt: TGTGCCAGCAGTTTAAAATCCGGGACAGGGGGCAGGTCCTACGAGCAGTACTTC
j_call: TRBJ1-1; clone_size: .; d_call: TRBD1; v_call: TRBV12-5; cdr3_aa: CASGSTGGREAFF; cdr3_nt: TGTGCTAGTGGTTCAACAGGGGGCAGAGAAGCTTTCTTT
j_call: TRBJ1-1; clone_size: .; d_call: .; v_call: TRBV7-2; cdr3_aa: CASSPLGENTEAFF; cdr3_nt: TGTGCCAGCAGCCCCTTGGGAGAGAACACTGAAGCTTTCTTT
j_call: TRBJ2-1; clone_size: .; d_call: .; v_call: TRBV6-2/TRBV6-3; cdr3_aa: CASSYDGLHHGNEQFF; cdr3_nt: TGTGCCAGCAGTTACGATGGACTCCACCATGGGAATGAGCAGTTCTTC
j_call: TRBJ2-1; clone_size: .; d_call: TRBD2; v_call: TRBV18; cdr3_aa: CASSPLAGGPNNEQFF; cdr3_nt: TGTGCCAGCTCACCTTTAGCGGGGGGTCCGAACAATGAGCAGTTCTTC
j_call: TRBJ2-2; clone_size: .; d_call: TRBD1; v_call: TRBV9; cdr3_aa: CASSVGGGNTGELFF; cdr3_nt: TGTGCCAGCAGCGTAGGAGGGGGCAACACCGGGGAGCTGTTTTTT
j_call: TRBJ2-1; clone_size: .; d_call: .; v_call: TRBV19; cdr3_aa: CASSIGGNLGLFF; cdr3_nt: TGTGCCAGTAGTATAGGGGGGAACCTGGGGTTGTTCTTC
j_call: TRBJ2-7; clone_size: .; d_call: .; v_call: TRBV2; cdr3_aa: CASRAEQRTYEQYF; cdr3_nt: TGTGCCAGCAGAGCTGAACAGAGAACCTACGAGCAGTACTTC
j_call: TRBJ1-3; clone_size: .; d_call: .; v_call: TRBV11-2; cdr3_aa: CASSLATEGNTIYF; cdr3_nt: TGTGCCAGCAGCTTAGCAACGGAAGGAAACACCATATATTTT
j_call: TRBJ2-7; clone_size: .; d_call: .; v_call: TRBV15; cdr3_aa: CATSRDHPGSGEQYF; cdr3_nt: TGTGCCACCAGCAGAGATCACCCGGGGTCGGGCGAGCAGTACTTC
j_call: TRBJ2-2; clone_size: .; d_call: .; v_call: TRBV7-9; cdr3_aa: CASSPQAAGVTGELFF; cdr3_nt: TGTGCCAGCAGCCCCCAGGCCGCCGGGGTCACCGGGGAGCTGTTTTTT
j_call: TRBJ1-3; clone_size: .; d_call: .; v_call: TRBV6-5; cdr3_aa: CASSYSRGSGNTIYF; cdr3_nt: TGTGCCAGCAGTTACTCGAGAGGTTCTGGAAACACCATATATTTT
j_call: TRBJ2-2; clone_size: .; d_call: .; v_call: TRBV18; cdr3_aa: CASLQVTGELFF; cdr3_nt: TGTGCCAGCCTACAGGTGACCGGGGAGCTGTTTTTT
j_call: TRBJ1-1; clone_size: .; d_call: .; v_call: TRBV15; cdr3_aa: CATSPPGSLNTEAFF; cdr3_nt: TGTGCCACCAGCCCCCCCGGGAGTCTGAACACTGAAGCTTTCTTT
j_call: TRBJ1-3; clone_size: .; d_call: TRBD1; v_call: TRBV7-3; cdr3_aa: CASSSTGGGGNTIYF; cdr3_nt: TGTGCCAGCAGCTCGACAGGGGGCGGTGGAAACACCATATATTTT
j_call: TRBJ1-2; clone_size: .; d_call: .; v_call: TRBV27; cdr3_aa: CASSFRSSDYNYGYTF; cdr3_nt: TGTGCCAGCAGTTTCCGCTCCAGCGATTATAACTATGGCTACACCTTC
j_call: TRBJ2-5; clone_size: .; d_call: TRBD1; v_call: TRBV30; cdr3_aa: CAWSVETGSETQYF; cdr3_nt: TGTGCCTGGAGTGTTGAGACAGGGTCAGAGACCCAGTACTTC
j_call: TRBJ2-7; clone_size: .; d_call: .; v_call: TRBV3-1/TRBV3-2; cdr3_aa: CASSPASGIYEQYF; cdr3_nt: TGTGCCAGCAGCCCTGCTTCAGGGATCTACGAGCAGTACTTC
j_call: TRBJ1-2; clone_size: .; d_call: .; v_call: TRBV28; cdr3_aa: CASSFLPPQAGYGYTF; cdr3_nt: TGTGCCAGCAGTTTTCTTCCCCCCCAAGCGGGGTATGGCTACACCTTC
j_call: TRBJ2-1; clone_size: .; d_call: TRBD2; v_call: TRBV7-9; cdr3_aa: CASSSGTSGSQPFF; cdr3_nt: TGTGCCAGCAGCTCTGGGACTAGCGGGAGTCAGCCGTTCTTC
j_call: TRBJ1-1; clone_size: .; d_call: .; v_call: TRBV6-1; cdr3_aa: CASSEALPRVNTEAFF; cdr3_nt: TGTGCCAGCAGTGAAGCGCTTCCGAGAGTGAACACTGAAGCTTTCTTT
j_call: TRBJ2-1; clone_size: .; d_call: .; v_call: TRBV9; cdr3_aa: CASSPRGGADEQFF; cdr3_nt: TGTGCCAGCAGCCCCCGGGGAGGCGCGGATGAGCAGTTCTTC
j_call: TRBJ1-6; clone_size: .; d_call: .; v_call: TRBV18; cdr3_aa: CASSPYGSYNSPLHF; cdr3_nt: TGTGCCAGCTCACCTTACGGCTCCTATAATTCACCCCTCCACTTT
j_call: TRBJ2-1; clone_size: .; d_call: .; v_call: TRBV19; cdr3_aa: CASSILGESYNEQFF; cdr3_nt: TGTGCCAGTAGTATTCTGGGGGAGTCCTACAATGAGCAGTTCTTC
j_call: TRBJ1-2; clone_size: .; d_call: .; v_call: TRBV5-6; cdr3_aa: CASSLGARFNYGYTF; cdr3_nt: TGTGCCAGCAGCTTGGGGGCAAGGTTTAACTATGGCTACACCTTC
j_call: TRBJ2-1; clone_size: few; d_call: .; v_call: TRBV27; cdr3_aa: CASPILATDMGNEQFF; cdr3_nt: TGTGCCAGCCCTATTCTAGCGACGGATATGGGGAATGAGCAGTTCTTC
j_call: TRBJ2-5; clone_size: .; d_call: TRBD2; v_call: TRBV27; cdr3_aa: CASSPTGRAGVETQYF; cdr3_nt: TGTGCCAGCAGTCCCACCGGGCGAGCGGGAGTGGAGACCCAGTACTTC
j_call: TRBJ2-7; clone_size: .; d_call: TRBD2; v_call: TRBV6-1; cdr3_aa: CASSEAGTSGIDEQYF; cdr3_nt: TGTGCCAGCAGTGAAGCGGGGACTAGCGGGATAGACGAGCAGTACTTC
j_call: TRBJ2-7; clone_size: .; d_call: .; v_call: TRBV13; cdr3_aa: CASSLGRVYEQYF; cdr3_nt: TGTGCCAGCAGCTTAGGGCGGGTGTACGAGCAGTACTTC
j_call: TRBJ2-7; clone_size: once; d_call: TRBD1; v_call: TRBV28; cdr3_aa: CASSLGGTGSYEQYF; cdr3_nt: TGTGCCAGCAGTTTGGGCGGGACAGGGTCCTACGAGCAGTACTTC
j_call: TRBJ2-5; clone_size: .; d_call: .; v_call: TRBV7-2; cdr3_aa: CASSQNRGGETQYF; cdr3_nt: TGTGCCAGCAGCCAGAACAGGGGGGGTGAGACCCAGTACTTC
j_call: TRBJ1-2; clone_size: .; d_call: .; v_call: TRBV7-9; cdr3_aa: CASSPVVQARGYTF; cdr3_nt: TGTGCCAGCAGCCCCGTGGTACAGGCTCGCGGCTACACCTTC
j_call: TRBJ2-2; clone_size: .; d_call: .; v_call: TRBV11-3; cdr3_aa: CASSLLQGTTIGELFF; cdr3_nt: TGTGCCAGCAGCTTACTACAGGGGACTACAATCGGGGAGCTGTTTTTT
j_call: TRBJ2-2; clone_size: .; d_call: .; v_call: TRBV7-2; cdr3_aa: CASSPRALGTGELFF; cdr3_nt: TGTGCCAGCAGCCCTAGGGCCTTGGGGACCGGGGAGCTGTTTTTT
j_call: TRBJ2-7; clone_size: few; d_call: .; v_call: TRBV5-1; cdr3_aa: CASSLEMTVNEQYF; cdr3_nt: TGCGCCAGCAGCTTAGAAATGACAGTGAACGAGCAGTACTTC
j_call: TRBJ1-2; clone_size: .; d_call: .; v_call: TRBV19; cdr3_aa: CASSPRGPDGYTF; cdr3_nt: TGTGCCAGTAGTCCGAGGGGCCCCGATGGCTACACCTTC
j_call: TRBJ1-1; clone_size: .; d_call: .; v_call: TRBV19; cdr3_aa: CASSTAGARGTEAFF; cdr3_nt: TGTGCCAGTAGTACCGCCGGGGCGAGAGGGACTGAAGCTTTCTTT
j_call: TRBJ2-1; clone_size: .; d_call: .; v_call: TRBV11-3; cdr3_aa: CASSLSGTNYNEQFF; cdr3_nt: TGTGCCAGCAGCTTATCTGGGACAAACTACAATGAGCAGTTCTTC